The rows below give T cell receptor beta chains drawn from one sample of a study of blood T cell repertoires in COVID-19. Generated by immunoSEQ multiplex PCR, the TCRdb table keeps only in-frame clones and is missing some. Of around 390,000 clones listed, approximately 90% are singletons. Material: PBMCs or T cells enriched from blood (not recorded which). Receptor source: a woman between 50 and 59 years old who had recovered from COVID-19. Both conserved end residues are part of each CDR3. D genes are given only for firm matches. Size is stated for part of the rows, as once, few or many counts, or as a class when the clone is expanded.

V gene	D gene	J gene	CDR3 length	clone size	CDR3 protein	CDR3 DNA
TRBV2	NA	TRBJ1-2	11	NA	CASSDHSGYTF	TGTGCCAGCAGTGACCACAGTGGCTACACCTTC
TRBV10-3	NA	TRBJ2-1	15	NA	CAISEFREHYNEQFF	TGTGCCATCAGTGAGTTCAGGGAACACTACAATGAGCAGTTCTTC
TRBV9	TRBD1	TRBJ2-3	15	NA	CASSVGRGTTDTQYF	TGTGCCAGCAGCGTCGGCAGGGGGACGACAGATACGCAGTATTTT
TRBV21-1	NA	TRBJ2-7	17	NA	CASSGPPLAGVQDEQYF	TGTGCCAGTAGCGGACCACCCCTAGCGGGGGTTCAGGACGAGCAGTACTTC
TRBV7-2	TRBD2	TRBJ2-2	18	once	CASSRLAGGYMNTGELFF	TGTGCCAGCAGCAGACTAGCGGGGGGCTACATGAACACCGGGGAGCTGTTTTTT
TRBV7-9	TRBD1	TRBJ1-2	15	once	CASSFGDSISEGYTF	TGTGCCAGCAGCTTTGGGGACAGTATAAGTGAAGGCTACACCTTC
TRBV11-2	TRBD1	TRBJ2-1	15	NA	CASSYGTGPYNEQFF	TGTGCCAGCAGCTACGGGACAGGGCCCTACAATGAGCAGTTCTTC
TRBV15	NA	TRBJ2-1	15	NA	CATSISRGGYNEQFF	TGTGCCACCAGCATCTCACGGGGAGGCTACAATGAGCAGTTCTTC
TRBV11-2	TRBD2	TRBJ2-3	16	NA	CASSLGNSGGPDTQYF	TGTGCCAGCAGCTTAGGGAATAGCGGGGGGCCAGATACGCAGTATTTT
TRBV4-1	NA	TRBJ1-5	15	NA	CASSQDGGTNQPQHF	TGCGCCAGCAGCCAAGACGGAGGGACCAATCAGCCCCAGCATTTT
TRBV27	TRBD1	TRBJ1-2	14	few	CASSGQGRNYGYTF	TGTGCCAGCAGCGGACAGGGTCGTAACTATGGCTACACCTTC
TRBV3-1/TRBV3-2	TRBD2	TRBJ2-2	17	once	CASSPPWLAGVTGELFF	TGTGCCAGCAGCCCCCCGTGGCTAGCGGGGGTCACCGGGGAGCTGTTTTTT
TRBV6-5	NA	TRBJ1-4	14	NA	CASSYPGRSEKLFF	TGTGCCAGCAGTTACCCCGGGAGGAGTGAAAAACTGTTTTTT
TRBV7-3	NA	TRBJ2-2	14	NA	CASSLTGGGGELFF	TGTGCCAGCAGCTTAACAGGGGGTGGCGGGGAGCTGTTTTTT
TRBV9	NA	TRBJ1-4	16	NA	CASSAQEAPAFGKLFF	TGTGCCAGCAGCGCCCAAGAGGCCCCCGCATTCGGGAAACTGTTTTTT
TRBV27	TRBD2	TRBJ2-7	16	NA	CASSLSPGGAFYEQYF	TGTGCCAGCAGTTTATCTCCGGGGGGGGCCTTCTACGAGCAGTACTTC
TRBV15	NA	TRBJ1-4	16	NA	CATSRGPQGRGEKLFF	TGTGCCACCAGCAGAGGCCCACAGGGAAGGGGTGAAAAACTGTTTTTT
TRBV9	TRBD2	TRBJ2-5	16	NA	CASSVVASGGQETQYF	TGTGCCAGCAGCGTTGTAGCTAGCGGGGGACAAGAGACCCAGTACTTC
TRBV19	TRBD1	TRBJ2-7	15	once	CASSPPGQGSYEQYF	TGTGCCAGTAGTCCGCCGGGACAGGGGTCCTACGAGCAGTACTTC
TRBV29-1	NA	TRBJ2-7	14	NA	CSVESAGRSYEQYF	TGCAGCGTTGAGTCAGCGGGCAGGTCCTACGAGCAGTACTTC
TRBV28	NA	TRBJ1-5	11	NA	CASRSGRPQHF	TGTGCCAGCAGGTCAGGGCGGCCCCAGCATTTT
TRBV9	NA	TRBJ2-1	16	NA	CASSVVGGPTRNEQFF	TGTGCCAGCAGCGTAGTAGGCGGGCCAACCCGCAATGAGCAGTTCTTC
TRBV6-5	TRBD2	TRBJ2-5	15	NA	CATQLRGGVGETQYF	TGTGCCACCCAGCTCCGGGGGGGCGTCGGAGAGACCCAGTACTTC
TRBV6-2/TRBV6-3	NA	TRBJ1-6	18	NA	CASSYNAMGQGHNSPLHF	TGTGCCAGCAGTTACAATGCGATGGGGCAGGGCCATAATTCACCCCTCCACTTT
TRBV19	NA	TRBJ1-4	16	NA	CASRNWGGATNEKLFF	TGTGCCAGCAGAAACTGGGGAGGAGCAACTAATGAAAAACTGTTTTTT
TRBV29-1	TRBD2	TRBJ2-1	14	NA	CSTSAGGPGSEQFF	TGCAGCACCTCAGCGGGGGGGCCCGGGAGTGAGCAGTTCTTC
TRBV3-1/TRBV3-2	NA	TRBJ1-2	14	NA	CASSQGRANYGYTF	TGTGCCAGCAGCCAAGGGAGGGCAAACTATGGCTACACCTTC
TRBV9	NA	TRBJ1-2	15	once	CASSVVGTRLYGYTF	TGTGCCAGCAGCGTAGTCGGGACAAGACTCTATGGCTACACCTTC
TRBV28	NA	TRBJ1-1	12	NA	CASSSRQLEAFF	TGTGCCAGCAGTTCTCGACAGCTTGAAGCTTTCTTT
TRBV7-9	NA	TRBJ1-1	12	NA	CASREDGTEAFF	TGTGCCAGCAGGGAGGACGGCACTGAAGCTTTCTTT
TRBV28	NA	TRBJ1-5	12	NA	CATRESNQPQHF	TGTGCCACACGCGAGAGCAATCAGCCCCAGCATTTT
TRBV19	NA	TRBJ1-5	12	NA	CATMDRNQPQHF	TGTGCCACCATGGACAGAAATCAGCCCCAGCATTTT
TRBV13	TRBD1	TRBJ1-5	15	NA	CASMERDRGGQPQHF	TGTGCCAGCATGGAGAGGGACAGGGGCGGCCAGCCCCAGCATTTT
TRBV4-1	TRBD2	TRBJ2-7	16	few	CASSQEWASGSYEQYF	TGCGCCAGCAGCCAAGAATGGGCTAGCGGATCCTACGAGCAGTACTTC
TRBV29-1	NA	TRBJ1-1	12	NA	CSADRSNTEAFF	TGCAGCGCGGACAGATCAAACACTGAAGCTTTCTTT
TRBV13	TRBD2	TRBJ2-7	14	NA	CASSSLAGDYEQYF	TGTGCCAGCAGCTCATTAGCGGGGGACTACGAGCAGTACTTC
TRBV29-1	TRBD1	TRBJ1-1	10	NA	CSVADRVAFF	TGCAGCGTAGCGGACAGGGTTGCTTTCTTT
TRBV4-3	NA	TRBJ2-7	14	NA	CASSQDWSSYEQYF	TGCGCCAGCAGCCAAGACTGGAGTTCCTACGAGCAGTACTTC
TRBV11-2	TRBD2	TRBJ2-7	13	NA	CASSWASGYEQYF	TGTGCCAGCAGCTGGGCTAGCGGCTACGAGCAGTACTTC
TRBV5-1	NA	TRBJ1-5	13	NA	CASSPMSEGPQHF	TGCGCCAGCAGCCCCATGTCGGAGGGGCCCCAGCATTTT
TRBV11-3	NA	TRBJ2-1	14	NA	CASSLGRGYNEQFF	TGTGCCAGCAGCTTGGGCCGTGGCTACAATGAGCAGTTCTTC
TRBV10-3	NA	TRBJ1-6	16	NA	CAISEEESSYNSPLHF	TGTGCCATCAGTGAGGAGGAGAGCTCCTATAATTCACCCCTCCACTTT
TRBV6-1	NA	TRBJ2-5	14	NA	CASSDRGAQETQYF	TGTGCCAGCAGTGACAGGGGAGCGCAAGAGACCCAGTACTTC
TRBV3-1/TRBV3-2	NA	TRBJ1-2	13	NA	CASSQRRFYGYTF	TGTGCCAGCAGCCAACGCAGGTTCTATGGCTACACCTTC
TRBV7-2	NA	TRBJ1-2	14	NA	CASSLAEGPYGYTF	TGTGCCAGCAGCTTAGCGGAGGGCCCCTATGGCTACACCTTC
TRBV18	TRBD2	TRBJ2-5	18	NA	CASSPPTLLARGGETQYF	TGTGCCAGCTCACCTCCGACACTACTAGCGAGGGGCGGGGAGACCCAGTACTTC
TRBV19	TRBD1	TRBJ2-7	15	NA	CASSDPGQVRYEQYF	TGTGCCAGTAGTGATCCGGGACAGGTTCGGTACGAGCAGTACTTC
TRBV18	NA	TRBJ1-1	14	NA	CASSPEPAGTEAFF	TGTGCCAGCTCACCTGAACCGGCGGGCACTGAAGCTTTCTTT
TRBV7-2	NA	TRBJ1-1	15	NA	CASSDSVAMNTEAFF	TGTGCCAGCAGCGATTCAGTAGCTATGAACACTGAAGCTTTCTTT
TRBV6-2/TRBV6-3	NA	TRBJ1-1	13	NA	CASSYRGYTEAFF	TGTGCCAGCAGTTACCGTGGCTACACTGAAGCTTTCTTT
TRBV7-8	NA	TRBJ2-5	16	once	CASSFGMIRGQETQYF	TGTGCCAGCAGCTTCGGAATGATAAGGGGCCAAGAGACCCAGTACTTC
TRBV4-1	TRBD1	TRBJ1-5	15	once	CASSQVDRGRQPQHF	TGCGCCAGCAGCCAAGTCGACAGGGGACGGCAGCCCCAGCATTTT
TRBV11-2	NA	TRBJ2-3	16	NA	CASSLLAGTSTDTQYF	TGTGCCAGCAGCTTATTGGCGGGGACTAGCACAGATACGCAGTATTTT
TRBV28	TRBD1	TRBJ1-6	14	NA	CASSSNRGNSPLHF	TGTGCCAGCAGTTCAAACAGGGGGAATTCACCCCTCCACTTT